This TCR beta chain was documented in a study of blood T cell repertoires in COVID-19. The CDR3 runs to 15 residues. CDR1 SGHNT and CDR2 YYREEE come from the germline V gene (reference sequence). V lost 4 bases and J lost 4, with 17 bases in between. Measured with immunoSEQ multiplex PCR; TCRdb has only the in-frame clones, and not every one. This sample yields roughly 250,000 clones, of which about 90% are seen a single time; 3.7% belongs to the top ten. This chain connects TRBV5-4 to TRBJ1-2, with a tentative D call TRBD1 (6 bases). The sample consisted of peripheral blood. This sequence originates from a woman aged 40-49 years with acute or convalescent COVID-19. The CDR3 spells CASSIRGGLVYGYTF. CDR3 DNA: TGTGCCAGCAGCATAAGGGGGGGGCTGGTCTATGGCTACACCTTC.